The T cell receptor (beta chain) under discussion was sequenced for a study of long-term antiretroviral therapy in people with HIV. Findings of the study overall: Among HIV repertoires, CDR3 length ranges were narrower than those of controls. Despite increasing after ART, diversity remained lower than that of transplant donor controls.

V gave up 2 bases and J gave up 8 bases; unmatched junction bases: 15. The germline CDR1 and CDR2 sequences are LGHNT and FRNRAP. The length of the CDR3 is 18 residues. Per donor, at least one pre-ART and at least two post-ART PBMC samples were obtained. A v3.0 immunoSEQ assay was performed at survey level. Each sample aimed for about 40,000-50,000 sequenced T-cell genomes. Generated by immunoSEQ multiplex PCR, the TCRdb table keeps only in-frame clones and is missing some. The sample lists about 33,000 clones; about 95% were seen once. A note on this clone: No antigen is known for it.

The sequencing used unsorted PBMCs, collected approximately 6.6 years after starting antiretroviral therapy. The genes are TRBV12-5 and TRBJ2-1, with 10 bases that match TRBD2. The source is a man younger than 45 with HIV. The DNA for the CDR3 is TGTGCTAGTGGTTTGCCCCCTAAACTAGCGGGGTCGTCCTATGAGCAGTTCTTC. Protein: CASGLPPKLAGSSYEQFF.